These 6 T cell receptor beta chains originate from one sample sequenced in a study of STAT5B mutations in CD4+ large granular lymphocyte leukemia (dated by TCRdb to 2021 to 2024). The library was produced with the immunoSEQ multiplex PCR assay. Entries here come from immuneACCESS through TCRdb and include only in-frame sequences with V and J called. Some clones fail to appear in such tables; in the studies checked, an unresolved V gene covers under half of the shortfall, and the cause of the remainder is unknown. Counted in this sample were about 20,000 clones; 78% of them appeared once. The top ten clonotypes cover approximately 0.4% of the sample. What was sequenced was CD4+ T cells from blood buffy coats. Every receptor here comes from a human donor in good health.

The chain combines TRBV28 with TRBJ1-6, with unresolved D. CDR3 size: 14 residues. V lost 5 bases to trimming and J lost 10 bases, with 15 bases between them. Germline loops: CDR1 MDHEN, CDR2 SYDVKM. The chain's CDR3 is CASSPTRGWSPLHF. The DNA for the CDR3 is TGTGCCAGCAGTCCGACCCGGGGATGGTCACCCCTCCACTTT.

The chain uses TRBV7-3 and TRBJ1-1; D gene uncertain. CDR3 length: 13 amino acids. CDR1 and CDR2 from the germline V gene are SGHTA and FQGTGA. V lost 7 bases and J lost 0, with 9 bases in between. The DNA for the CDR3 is TGTGCCAGCACATTAGCCATGAACACTGAAGCTTTCTTT. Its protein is CASTLAMNTEAFF.

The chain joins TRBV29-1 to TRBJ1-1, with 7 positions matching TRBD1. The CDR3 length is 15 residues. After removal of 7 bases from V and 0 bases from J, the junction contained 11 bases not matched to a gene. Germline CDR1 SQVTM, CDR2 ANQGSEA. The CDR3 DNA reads TGCAGCGGGACCGGGACAGCACCCTTGAACACTGAAGCTTTCTTT. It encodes CSGTGTAPLNTEAFF.

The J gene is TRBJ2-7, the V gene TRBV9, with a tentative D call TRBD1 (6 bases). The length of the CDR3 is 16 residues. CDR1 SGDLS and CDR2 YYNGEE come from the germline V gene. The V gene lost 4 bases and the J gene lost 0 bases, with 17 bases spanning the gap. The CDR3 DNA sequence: TGTGCCAGCAGCCCCTACCTGACAGGCTACTCCTACGAGCAGTACTTC. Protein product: CASSPYLTGYSYEQYF. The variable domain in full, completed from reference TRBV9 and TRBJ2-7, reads DSGVTQTPKHLITATGQRVTLRCSPRSGDLSVYWYQQSLDQGLQFLIQYYNGEERAKGNILERFSAQQFPDLHSELNLSSLELGDSALYFCASSPYLTGYSYEQYFGPGTRLTVT.

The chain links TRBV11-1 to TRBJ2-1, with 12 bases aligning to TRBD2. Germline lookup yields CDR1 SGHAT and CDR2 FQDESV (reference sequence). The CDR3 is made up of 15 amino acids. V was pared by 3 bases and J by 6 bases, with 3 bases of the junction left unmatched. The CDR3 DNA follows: TGTGCCAGCAGCTTGGGGACTAGCGGGTCCAATGAGCAGTTCTTC. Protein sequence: CASSLGTSGSNEQFF.

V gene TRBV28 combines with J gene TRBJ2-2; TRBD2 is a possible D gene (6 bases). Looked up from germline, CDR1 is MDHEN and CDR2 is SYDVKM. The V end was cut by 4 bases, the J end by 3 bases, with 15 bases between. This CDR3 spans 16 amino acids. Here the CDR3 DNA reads TGTGCCAGCAGTTCAAGGCACGGGGGAGACACCGGGGAGCTGTTTTTT. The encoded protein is CASSSRHGGDTGELFF. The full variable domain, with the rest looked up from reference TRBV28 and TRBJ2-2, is DVKVTQSSRYLVKRTGEKVFLECVQDMDHENMFWYRQDPGLGLRLIYFSYDVKMKEKGDIPEGYSVSREKKERFSLILESASTNQTSMYLCASSSRHGGDTGELFFGEGSRLTVL.